A single sample is the source of the 31 T cell receptor beta chains below, sequenced in a study of T cells after yellow fever vaccination. Each CDR3 protein is one row after TCRdb ran MiXCR on the 5' RACE reads. Of 130,000 or so distinct CDR3 sequences listed, 13% to 15% are singletons. Sequenced material: CD8+ T cells sorted from PBMCs, taken 5 days after the yellow fever booster vaccination. The receptors were gathered from a young man who received the YFV17D yellow fever vaccine.

The gene calls are TRBV7-9 and TRBJ2-1, with 10 bases matching TRBD1. This CDR3 is 15 amino acids long. Per germline, CDR1 SEHNR and CDR2 FQNEAQ (reference sequence). V was pared by 4 bases and J by 6 bases, with 6 bases of the junction left unmatched. CDR3 DNA: TGTGCCAGCAGCTCCGGGACAGGGGCACCCAATGAGCAGTTCTTC. Translation: CASSSGTGAPNEQFF.

This chain joins TRBV7-9 and TRBJ1-2, with TRBD1 as a possible D gene (5 bases). Germline V gives CDR1 SEHNR, CDR2 FQNEAQ (reference sequence). CDR3 length: 13 amino acids. With 5 bases removed from V and 4 bases from J, the gap between germline ends came to 11 bases. This CDR3 is CASSPGDSYGYTF. For the CDR3, the DNA is TGTGCCAGCAGCCCAGGAGACAGCTATGGCTACACCTTC.

Only a few counts were recorded for this clonotype. The genes are TRBV10-3 and TRBJ2-7, with a weak D call TRBD2 (6 bases). The CDR3 length is 14 residues. CDR1 ENHRY and CDR2 SYGVKD come from the germline V gene. V gave up 3 bases and J gave up 3 bases, with 12 bases separating them. The CDR3 coding sequence is TGTGCCATCAGTGATCGGGGGATTGACTACGAGCAGTACTTC. It yields the protein CAISDRGIDYEQYF.

This clonotype appeared a few times. The chain uses TRBV5-1 and TRBJ2-1; 7 bases map to TRBD2. This CDR3 has 15 residues. Germline CDR1 and CDR2: SGHRS and YFSETQ. Trimming removed 4 bases from V and 5 bases from J; junction bases left unmatched: 9. The CDR3 coding sequence is TGCGCCAGCAGCGCCTATCCTAGCGGAGACAATGAGCAGTTCTTC. This sequence encodes CASSAYPSGDNEQFF.

This clonotype was picked up a small number of times. The rearrangement joins TRBV9 to TRBJ2-5; D is undetermined. CDR3 size: 13 residues. CDR1 is SGDLS and CDR2 is YYNGEE in the germline V gene. V was cut by 4 bases and J by 6 bases, with 13 bases left in between. The CDR3 loop reads CASSPGTEQTQYF. The DNA of the CDR3 is TGTGCCAGCAGCCCCGGCACAGAGCAGACCCAGTACTTC. Drawing the rest from reference TRBV9 and TRBJ2-5, the complete variable domain is DSGVTQTPKHLITATGQRVTLRCSPRSGDLSVYWYQQSLDQGLQFLIQYYNGEERAKGNILERFSAQQFPDLHSELNLSSLELGDSALYFCASSPGTEQTQYFGPGTRLLVL.

This clonotype was seen a handful of times. The chain employs TRBV4-2 and TRBJ2-1; D may match TRBD1 or TRBD2 (6 bases each). The CDR3 contains 15 residues. Trimming took 1 base from V and 8 from J, leaving 15 bases between them. CDR1 is LGHNA and CDR2 is YNFKEQ in the germline V gene. The CDR3 loop reads CASSQVGGAGYEQFF. Here the CDR3 DNA reads TGTGCCAGCAGCCAAGTCGGGGGCGCGGGCTATGAGCAGTTCTTC.

The chain uses TRBV20-1 and TRBJ2-5, with D perhaps given as TRBD1 or TRBD2 (6 bases each). The CDR3 sequence is 16 residues long. The V gene's germline CDR1 is DFQATT and CDR2 SNEGSKA (reference sequence). V lost 0 bases to trimming and J lost 0 bases, with 14 bases between them. The CDR3 DNA reads TGCAGTGCTAGAGATCTGGGGGGCGGAGACCAAGAGACCCAGTACTTC. As protein: CSARDLGGGDQETQYF.

This clonotype was counted only a few times. The V gene is TRBV7-9, the J gene TRBJ2-5, with 8 bases matching TRBD2. V was pared by 4 bases and J by 2 bases, with 6 bases of the junction left unmatched. The germline gives CDR1 SEHNR, CDR2 FQNEAQ (reference sequence). This CDR3 spans 15 amino acids. The CDR3 sequence: CASSSPGLEQETQYF. DNA of the CDR3: TGTGCCAGCAGCTCACCGGGACTAGAGCAAGAGACCCAGTACTTC.

This chain joins TRBV14 and TRBJ1-6; D may be TRBD1 (6 bases). This CDR3 spans 15 amino acids. The germline gives CDR1 SGHDN, CDR2 FVKESK. The ends were cut back, 0 bases at V and 10 bases at J, with 13 bases in the middle. The CDR3 DNA is TGTGCCAGCAGCCAAGAAAGCACAGGGCACTCACCCCTCCACTTT. This codes for CASSQESTGHSPLHF.

This clonotype has a count of ten or more. J is TRBJ2-5 and V is TRBV5-1; TRBD2 is a possible D gene (5 bases). CDR3 length: 13 residues. From germline, CDR1 is SGHRS and CDR2 YFSETQ. The V and J ends lost 2 bases and 5 bases respectively, with 10 bases between them. CDR3 sequence reads: CASSFTGLETQYF. In DNA, the CDR3 is TGCGCCAGCAGCTTTACGGGGTTGGAGACCCAGTACTTC.

There are many counts of this clonotype. This chain uses TRBV4-3 with TRBJ1-3; 8 bases agree with TRBD1. The V and J ends lost 1 base and 4 bases, in that order; junction bases with no gene match: 3. This CDR3 has 15 residues. In germline, CDR1 is LGHNA, CDR2 YSLEER. The CDR3 here is CASSQGRTGGNTIYF. CDR3 DNA: TGCGCCAGCAGCCAAGGTCGGACAGGGGGAAACACCATATATTTT.

This clonotype was counted only a few times. V usage is TRBV20-1 and J usage is TRBJ2-3, with a tentative D call TRBD2 (5 bases). CDR1 and CDR2 from the germline V gene are DFQATT and SNEGSKA (reference sequence). The V end lost 0 bases, the J end lost 3 bases, and 13 bases lay between the germline ends. The CDR3 has 15 residues. Written as DNA, the CDR3 is TGCAGTGCTAGAGATAGACGGGGTAAAACAGATACGCAGTATTTT. As protein: CSARDRRGKTDTQYF.

This clonotype showed up just a few times. The rearrangement joins TRBV28 to TRBJ1-1, with no clear D. Trimming removed 7 bases at V and 5 bases at J, with 11 bases between. The length of the CDR3 is 12 residues. CDR1 and CDR2 from the germline V gene are MDHEN and SYDVKM. The CDR3 loop reads CASTFRGTEAFF. The CDR3 region has the DNA TGTGCCAGCACCTTCCGGGGTACTGAAGCTTTCTTT.

The sample holds a few counts of this clonotype. The rearrangement uses TRBV7-9 and TRBJ2-3; no firm D call. With 8 bases removed from V and 1 base from J, the gap between germline ends came to 25 bases. The CDR3 spans 18 residues. Germline V gene lookup returns CDR1 SEHNR and CDR2 FQNEAQ (reference sequence). The CDR3 loop is CASPFPEVEDRGTDTQYF. In DNA form, the CDR3 reads TGTGCCAGCCCCTTCCCCGAAGTCGAGGACCGAGGCACAGATACGCAGTATTTT. The full variable domain, completed using reference TRBV7-9 and TRBJ2-3, is DTGVSQNPRHKITKRGQNVTFRCDPISEHNRLYWYRQTLGQGPEFLTYFQNEAQLEKSRLLSDRFSAERPKGSFSTLEIQRTEQGDSAMYLCASPFPEVEDRGTDTQYFGPGTRLTVL.

In this sample, this clonotype turned up a few times. The chain uses TRBV2 and TRBJ1-2; TRBD1 might be the D (6 bases). This CDR3 has 12 amino acids. CDR1 is SNHLY and CDR2 is FYNNEI in the germline V gene. The ends were cut back, 7 bases at V and 4 bases at J, with 10 bases in the middle. The CDR3 nucleotides are TGTGCCAGCAAGGGGGGCACCTATGGCTACACCTTC. Its protein product is CASKGGTYGYTF. The complete variable domain, with remaining parts taken from reference TRBV2 and TRBJ1-2, reads EPEVTQTPSHQVTQMGQEVILRCVPISNHLYFYWYRQILGQKVEFLVSFYNNEISEKSEIFDDQFSVERPDGSNFTLKIRSTKLEDSAMYFCASKGGTYGYTFGSGTRLTVV.

This chain links TRBV6-6 with TRBJ2-7; 8 positions match TRBD1. Germline CDR1 and CDR2: MNHNY and SVGAGI (reference sequence). The CDR3 is 13 amino acids. The V segment lost 6 bases and the J segment 6 bases; nucleotides outside the gene matches: 7. CDR3 amino acids: CASSLGQASEQYV. Written as DNA, the CDR3 is TGTGCCAGCAGCTTGGGACAGGCAAGCGAGCAGTACGTC.

The rearrangement joins TRBV7-9 to TRBJ2-3, with D hard to call. CDR1 is SEHNR and CDR2 is FQNEAQ in the germline V gene (reference sequence). CDR3 length equals 17 residues. Trimming cost V 5 bases and J 1 base, with 19 bases left between them. Written as DNA, the CDR3 is TGTGCCAGCAGCCTGCCCAGACTCCTATCCCGCACAGATACGCAGTATTTT. Translation: CASSLPRLLSRTDTQYF.

This clonotype was seen only a few times. The chain employs TRBV7-8 and TRBJ2-3; D is possibly TRBD1 or TRBD2 (5 bases each). V was shortened by 4 bases and J by 2 bases, with 16 bases between the two germline ends. CDR1 and CDR2 from the germline V gene are SGHVS and FQNEAQ. This CDR3 has 16 amino acids. CDR3 protein: CASSSGFGTPTDTQYF. The CDR3 DNA reads TGTGCCAGCAGCTCCGGATTCGGGACCCCCACAGATACGCAGTATTTT.

The V gene is TRBV6-2 or TRBV6-3, the J gene TRBJ2-3; 10 positions agree with TRBD1. V dropped 4 bases and J dropped 4; count of bases not matched to a gene: 2. Germline loops: CDR1 MNHEY, CDR2 SVGEGT. This CDR3 has 14 residues. The CDR3 nucleotides read TGTGCCAGCAGTTTTGGACAGGGGGCAGATACGCAGTATTTT. This translates into CASSFGQGADTQYF.

The J gene is TRBJ1-1, the V gene TRBV29-1; TRBD1 agrees at 8 bases. Per the germline V gene, CDR1 is SQVTM and CDR2 is ANQGSEA. V lost 4 bases, J lost 1 base, and 5 bases stayed unmatched. The CDR3 length is 14 residues. The CDR3 DNA reads TGCAGCGTTGGCTCTGGACAGGGGAACACTGAAGCTTTCTTT. It yields the protein CSVGSGQGNTEAFF.

The sample holds many counts of this clonotype. This chain's CDR3 is CASSLEVGNSYEQYF. The CDR3 DNA reads as TGCGCCAGCAGCTTGGAAGTCGGGAACTCCTACGAGCAGTACTTC. V usage is TRBV5-1 and J usage is TRBJ2-7; the D gene is possibly TRBD2 (5 bases). CDR3 size: 15 residues. Germline V lookup: CDR1 SGHRS, CDR2 YFSETQ. Trimming removed 0 bases at V and 0 bases at J, with 10 bases between. Full variable domain (remainder filled in from reference TRBV5-1 and TRBJ2-7): KAGVTQTPRYLIKTRGQQVTLSCSPISGHRSVSWYQQTPGQGLQFLFEYFSETQRNKGNFPGRFSGRQFSNSRSEMNVSTLELGDSALYLCASSLEVGNSYEQYFGPGTRLTVT.

This clonotype appeared a few times. The CDR3: CASSQANRGLRNIQYF. DNA for the CDR3: TGCGCCAGCAGCCAGGCAAACAGGGGGCTCAGAAACATTCAGTACTTC. The chain links TRBV4-3 to TRBJ2-4; 9 bases fit TRBD1. The CDR3 runs to 16 residues. From germline, CDR1 is LGHNA and CDR2 YSLEER. Germline trimming cut 3 bases from V and 6 bases from J; bases unmatched to any gene: 9.

This clonotype appeared a few times. V is TRBV18 and J is TRBJ2-1; TRBD2 is a possible D gene (5 bases). Trimming took off 1 base at V and 0 bases at J, with 10 bases between the two ends. CDR3 length: 16 residues. CDR1 and CDR2 from the germline V gene are KGHSH and LQKENI. CDR3 nucleotide sequence: TGTGCCAGCTCACCACGCGGACTTAGCTCCTACAATGAGCAGTTCTTC. This translates into CASSPRGLSSYNEQFF.

This chain joins TRBV20-1 and TRBJ2-1; D is unresolved. Germline V gene sequence: CDR1 DFQATT, CDR2 SNEGSKA (reference sequence). The CDR3 sequence is 14 residues long. Trimming took 1 base from V and 5 from J, leaving 12 bases between them. CDR3 sequence (DNA): TGCAGTGCTAGAGGGCCAGGACCAAACAATGAGCAGTTCTTC. It codes for CSARGPGPNNEQFF.

This clonotype was counted between two and nine times. V is TRBV27 and J is TRBJ1-1, with a possible D match to TRBD1 (6 bases). V was pared by 5 bases and J by 5 bases, with 15 bases between. The CDR3 runs 14 residues. The germline V gene has CDR1 MNHEY and CDR2 SMNVEV (reference sequence). Here the CDR3 reads CASSLQGRLTEAFF. The DNA of the CDR3 is TGTGCCAGCAGTCTACAGGGACGGTTGACTGAAGCTTTCTTT.

This clonotype was seen only a few times. V usage is TRBV5-5 and J usage is TRBJ1-1; D is perhaps TRBD1 (5 bases). The CDR3 runs 14 residues. Trimming removed 3 bases at V and 1 base at J, with 10 bases between. Germline V CDR1 and CDR2: SGHKS, YYEKEE (reference sequence). CDR3 protein: CASSSTGTNTEAFF. DNA for the CDR3: TGTGCCAGCAGCTCTACTGGGACGAACACTGAAGCTTTCTTT. Filled out from reference TRBV5-5 and TRBJ1-1, the complete variable domain reads DAGVTQSPTHLIKTRGQQVTLRCSPISGHKSVSWYQQVLGQGPQFIFQYYEKEERGRGNFPDRFSARQFPNYSSELNVNALLLGDSALYLCASSSTGTNTEAFFGQGTRLTVV.

This clonotype was detected ten times or more. V and J are TRBV11-2 and TRBJ2-5; 8 positions match TRBD2. V gave up 5 bases and J gave up 1 base; unmatched junction bases: 9. The CDR3 contains 16 residues. Germline lookup yields CDR1 SGHAT and CDR2 FQNNGV. CDR3 region: CASSAPGGASQETQYF. The CDR3 nucleotides are TGTGCCAGCAGCGCCCCGGGGGGGGCCAGCCAAGAGACCCAGTACTTC. Looking up the rest from reference TRBV11-2 and TRBJ2-5 gives the full variable domain: EAGVAQSPRYKIIEKRQSVAFWCNPISGHATLYWYQQILGQGPKLLIQFQNNGVVDDSQLPKDRFSAERLKGVDSTLKIQPAKLEDSAVYLCASSAPGGASQETQYFGPGTRLLVL.

The gene calls are TRBV5-1 and TRBJ2-1; D is undetermined. The CDR3 is 12 residues long. V dropped 4 bases and J dropped 8 bases, with 10 bases sitting between them. Looked up from germline, CDR1 is SGHRS and CDR2 is YFSETQ. CDR3 DNA sequence: TGCGCCAGCAGCCCTGACTGGGATGAGCAGTTCTTC. This sequence encodes CASSPDWDEQFF.

The V and J genes are TRBV19 and TRBJ2-3; 8 nucleotides agree with TRBD2. The CDR3 has 15 amino acids. Trimming took 3 bases from V and 6 from J; bases not matched to a gene: 8. From germline, CDR1 is LNHDA and CDR2 SQIVND (reference sequence). CDR3 DNA sequence: TGTGCCAGTAGTATGTATCGGGGGGGCCCGGATACGCAGTATTTT. Translation: CASSMYRGGPDTQYF.

In its sample, this clonotype was seen a few times. The V gene is TRBV28, the J gene TRBJ2-7; TRBD1 matches 9 bases. This CDR3 spans 13 amino acids. The ends lost 6 bases at V and 5 bases at J; junction bases unmatched: 5. The germline V gene encodes CDR1 MDHEN and CDR2 SYDVKM. The CDR3 DNA is TGTGCCAGCAGGGGGACAGGGTCACACGAGCAGTACGTC. It encodes CASRGTGSHEQYV.

V is TRBV12-3 or TRBV12-4 and J is TRBJ2-1, with 8 positions matching TRBD1. This CDR3 is 16 amino acids long. V shed 3 bases and J 7 bases; nucleotides not matched to a gene: 11. The CDR3 here is CASSFSAGGVRNEQFF. The CDR3 bases are TGTGCCAGCAGTTTTTCCGCAGGGGGCGTCCGTAATGAGCAGTTCTTC.